What follows are 10 T cell receptor beta chains derived from one specimen sequenced in a study of T-cell reconstitution after alpha-beta-depleted transplantation in children. Library preparation (for TCRbeta) was performed with unique molecular identifiers. Via MiXCR, TCRdb re-called the PCR reads, giving one row per CDR3 protein. This repertoire shows 90,000 to 130,000 distinct CDR3 sequences, approximately 6.6% found once; its top ten account for about 23%. This specimen consisted of PBMCs, mostly from graft donor cells, obtained 360 days after TCRalphabeta/CD19-depleted stem cell transplant. These receptors were taken from a male patient aged 2-15 years who had a stem cell transplant for acute lymphoblastic leukemia, so the T cells may come from the graft donor.

This clonotype was picked up many times. This chain links TRBV13 with TRBJ1-5; TRBD1 aligns across 7 bases. This CDR3 contains 12 residues. Germline CDR1 is PRHDT and CDR2 is FYEKMQ (reference sequence). Trimming removed 6 bases from V and 4 bases from J; junction bases left unmatched: 0. The CDR3 here is CASRQGNQPQHF. In DNA, the CDR3 is TGTGCCAGCAGACAGGGGAATCAGCCCCAGCATTTT.

In its sample, this clonotype was seen many times. J is TRBJ1-1 and V is TRBV4-3, with unresolved D. This CDR3 has 15 amino acids. V lost 0 bases and J lost 6, with 14 bases in between. Germline V gene data show CDR1 as LGHNA and CDR2 as YSLEER. The CDR3 here is CASSQESRTSSEAFF. The CDR3 DNA is TGCGCCAGCAGCCAAGAATCCCGTACAAGTTCTGAAGCTTTCTTT.

This clonotype came up many times. The chain couples TRBV27 to TRBJ2-4, with D perhaps TRBD1 or TRBD2 (5 bases each). CDR3 length: 13 amino acids. In germline, CDR1 is MNHEY, CDR2 SMNVEV (reference sequence). V dropped 5 bases and J dropped 7 bases, with 12 bases sitting between them. CDR3 DNA sequence: TGTGCCAGCAGTCGGGGCGTTAGGAACATTCAGTACTTC. Its translation: CASSRGVRNIQYF.

This sequence joins TRBV4-3 and TRBJ2-1, with 9 bases identical to TRBD1. The CDR3 runs to 15 residues. With 0 bases clipped from V and 6 bases from J, the junction kept 3 bases outside the gene matches. Germline-derived CDR1 and CDR2 are LGHNA and YSLEER. CDR3 coding DNA: TGCGCCAGCAGCCAAGAGGGGGACAGGGCCAATGAGCAGTTCTTC. Translating gives CASSQEGDRANEQFF.

The rearrangement uses TRBV14 and TRBJ1-1; D ambiguous. The CDR3 extends over 13 amino acids. Looked up from germline, CDR1 is SGHDN and CDR2 is FVKESK. V was clipped by 0 bases and J by 6 bases, with 8 bases between them. This CDR3 reads CASSQDLGSEAFF. The CDR3 DNA reads as TGTGCCAGCAGCCAAGATCTCGGTTCTGAAGCTTTCTTT.

This clonotype has a handful of counts. The chain recombines TRBV19 with TRBJ1-1, with D possibly matching TRBD1 (5 bases). CDR1 LNHDA and CDR2 SQIVND come from the germline V gene (reference sequence). V gave up 3 bases and J gave up 1 base, with 9 bases separating them. The CDR3 contains 14 residues. CDR3 coding DNA: TGTGCCAGTAGTATGGGACGGCCGAACACTGAAGCTTTCTTT. Amino acid sequence: CASSMGRPNTEAFF.

At least ten counts were recorded for this clonotype. The chain is built from TRBV27 and TRBJ1-2; weak D call: TRBD1 (6 bases). The CDR3 consists of 13 residues. Trimming cost V 2 bases and J 6 bases, with 10 bases left between them. Germline lookup yields CDR1 MNHEY and CDR2 SMNVEV (reference sequence). DNA of the CDR3: TGTGCCAGCAGTTTAACAGGGCTTCATGGCTACACCTTC. It encodes CASSLTGLHGYTF.

The chain couples TRBV7-2 to TRBJ2-1, with 7 bases identical to TRBD1. Germline V gene sequence: CDR1 SGHTA, CDR2 FQGNSA. This CDR3 comprises 15 residues. The V gene end was trimmed by 6 bases and the J gene end by 0 bases; junction bases not matched to a gene: 5. The CDR3 protein is CASRAGTDSYNEQFF. In DNA form, the CDR3 reads TGTGCCAGCAGAGCCGGGACAGACTCCTACAATGAGCAGTTCTTC. The complete variable domain, with remaining parts taken from reference TRBV7-2 and TRBJ2-1, reads GAGVSQSPSNKVTEKGKDVELRCDPISGHTALYWYRQSLGQGLEFLIYFQGNSAPDKSGLPSDRFSAERTGGSVSTLTIQRTQQEDSAVYLCASRAGTDSYNEQFFGPGTRLTVL.

This clonotype was seen at least ten times. This sequence joins TRBV10-3 and TRBJ2-5, with TRBD1 as a possible D gene (7 bases). The CDR3 has 18 residues. Germline V lookup: CDR1 ENHRY, CDR2 SYGVKD. V dropped 5 bases and J dropped 2 bases, with 24 bases sitting between them. CDR3: CAISQEQGTPGDQETQYF. DNA for the CDR3: TGTGCCATCAGTCAAGAACAGGGGACCCCGGGGGATCAAGAGACCCAGTACTTC.

The chain uses TRBV4-3 and TRBJ2-3; D is undetermined. The V gene lost 0 bases and the J gene lost 2 bases, with 24 bases spanning the gap. The CDR3 is 20 amino acids. Germline V gene data show CDR1 as LGHNA and CDR2 as YSLEER. CDR3 nucleotide sequence: TGCGCCAGCAGCCAAGACGAGGTTCCTTGGACGGCGGCTTTCACAGATACGCAGTATTTT. It translates to CASSQDEVPWTAAFTDTQYF.